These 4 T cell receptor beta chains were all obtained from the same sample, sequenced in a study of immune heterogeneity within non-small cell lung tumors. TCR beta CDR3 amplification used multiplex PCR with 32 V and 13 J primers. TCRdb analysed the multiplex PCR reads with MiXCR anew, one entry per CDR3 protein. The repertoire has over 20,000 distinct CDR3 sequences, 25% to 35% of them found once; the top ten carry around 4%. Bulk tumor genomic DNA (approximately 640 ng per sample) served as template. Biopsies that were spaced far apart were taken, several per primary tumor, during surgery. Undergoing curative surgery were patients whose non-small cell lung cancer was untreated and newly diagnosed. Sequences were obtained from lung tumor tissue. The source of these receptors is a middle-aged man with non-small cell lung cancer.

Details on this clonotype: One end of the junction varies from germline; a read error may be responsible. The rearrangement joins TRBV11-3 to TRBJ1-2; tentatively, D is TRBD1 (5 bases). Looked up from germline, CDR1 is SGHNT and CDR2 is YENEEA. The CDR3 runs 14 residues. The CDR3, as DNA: TGTTCCAGCAGCTTAGGGGCAGCGAACTATGGCTACACCTTC. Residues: CSSSLGAANYGYTF.

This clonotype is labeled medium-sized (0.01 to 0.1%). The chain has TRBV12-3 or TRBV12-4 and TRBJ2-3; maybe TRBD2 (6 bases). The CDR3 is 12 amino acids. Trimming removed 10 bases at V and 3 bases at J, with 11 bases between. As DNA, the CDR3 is TGTGCCACCGGGACTCCTACAGATACGCAGTATTTT. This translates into CATGTPTDTQYF.

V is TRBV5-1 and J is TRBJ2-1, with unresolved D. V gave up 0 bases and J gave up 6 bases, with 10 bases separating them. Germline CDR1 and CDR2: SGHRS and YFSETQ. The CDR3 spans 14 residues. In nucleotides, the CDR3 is TGCGCCAGCAGCTTGGCCTCACTGGCCAATGAGCAGTTCTTC. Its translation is CASSLASLANEQFF.

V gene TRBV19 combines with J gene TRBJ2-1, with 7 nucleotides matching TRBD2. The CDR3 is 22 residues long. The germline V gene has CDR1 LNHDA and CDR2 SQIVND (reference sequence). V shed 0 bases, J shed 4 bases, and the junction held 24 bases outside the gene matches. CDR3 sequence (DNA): TGTGCCAGTAGTATAGATAATCGGGAGCCGCGGAGCGGGATTAGCGGATACAATGAGCAGTTCTTC. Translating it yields CASSIDNREPRSGISGYNEQFF.